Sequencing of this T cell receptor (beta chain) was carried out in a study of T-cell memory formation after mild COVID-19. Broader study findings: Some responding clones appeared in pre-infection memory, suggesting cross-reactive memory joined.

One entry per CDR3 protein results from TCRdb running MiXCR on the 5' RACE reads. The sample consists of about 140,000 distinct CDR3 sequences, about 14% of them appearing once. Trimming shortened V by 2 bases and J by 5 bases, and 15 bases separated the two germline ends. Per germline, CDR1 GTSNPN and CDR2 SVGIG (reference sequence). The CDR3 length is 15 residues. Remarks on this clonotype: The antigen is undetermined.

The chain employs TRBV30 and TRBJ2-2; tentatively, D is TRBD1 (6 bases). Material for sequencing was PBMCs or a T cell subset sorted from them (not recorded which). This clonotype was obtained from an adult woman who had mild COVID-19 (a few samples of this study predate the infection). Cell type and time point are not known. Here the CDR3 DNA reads TGTGCCTGGAGTCCAAGCTTCAGGGGTACCGGGGAGCTGTTTTTT. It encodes CAWSPSFRGTGELFF.